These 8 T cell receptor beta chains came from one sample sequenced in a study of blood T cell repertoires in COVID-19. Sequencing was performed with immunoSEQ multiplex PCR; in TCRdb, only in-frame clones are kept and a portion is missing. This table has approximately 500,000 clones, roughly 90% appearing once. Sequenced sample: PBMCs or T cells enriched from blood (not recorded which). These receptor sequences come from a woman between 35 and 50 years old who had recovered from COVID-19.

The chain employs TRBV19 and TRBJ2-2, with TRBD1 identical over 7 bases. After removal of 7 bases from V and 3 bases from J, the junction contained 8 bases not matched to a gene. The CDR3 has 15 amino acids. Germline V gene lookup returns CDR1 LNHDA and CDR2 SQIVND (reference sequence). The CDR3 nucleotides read TGTGCCAGTAAGGTGTGGGACAGCTACACCGGGGAGCTGTTTTTT. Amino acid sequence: CASKVWDSYTGELFF.

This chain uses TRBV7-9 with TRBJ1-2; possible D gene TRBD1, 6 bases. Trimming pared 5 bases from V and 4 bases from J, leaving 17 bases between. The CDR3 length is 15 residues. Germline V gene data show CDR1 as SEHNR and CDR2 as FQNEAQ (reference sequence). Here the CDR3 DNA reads TGTGCCAGCAGCCCCCCAGGGGTGAAGAGCTATGGCTACACCTTC. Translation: CASSPPGVKSYGYTF.

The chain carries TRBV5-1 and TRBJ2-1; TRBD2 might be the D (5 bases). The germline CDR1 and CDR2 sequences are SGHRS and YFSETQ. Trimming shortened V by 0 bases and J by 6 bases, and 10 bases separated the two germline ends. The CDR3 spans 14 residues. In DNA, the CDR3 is TGCGCCAGCAGCTTGGGGATGACTATCAATGAGCAGTTCTTC. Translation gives CASSLGMTINEQFF.

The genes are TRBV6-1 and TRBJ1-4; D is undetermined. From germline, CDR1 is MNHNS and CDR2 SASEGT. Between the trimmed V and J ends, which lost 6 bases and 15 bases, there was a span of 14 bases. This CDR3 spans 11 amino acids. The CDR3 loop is CASRRRGTVFF. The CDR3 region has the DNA TGTGCCAGCAGAAGACGAGGTACGGTGTTTTTT.

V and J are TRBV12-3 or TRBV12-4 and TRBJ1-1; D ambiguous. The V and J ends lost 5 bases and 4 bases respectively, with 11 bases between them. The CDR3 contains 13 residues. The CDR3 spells CASSAQVGTEAFF. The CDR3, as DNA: TGTGCCAGCAGTGCTCAGGTGGGCACTGAAGCTTTCTTT.

CDR3 protein: CASSWGQGNEKLFF. CDR3 coding DNA: TGTGCCAGCAGTTGGGGACAGGGGAATGAAAAACTGTTTTTT. The J gene is TRBJ1-4, the V gene TRBV6-5; 10 nucleotides align to TRBD1. The CDR3 sequence is 14 residues long. J lost 5 bases, V lost 4 bases, and 1 base had no gene match. The germline V gene encodes CDR1 MNHEY and CDR2 SVGAGI.

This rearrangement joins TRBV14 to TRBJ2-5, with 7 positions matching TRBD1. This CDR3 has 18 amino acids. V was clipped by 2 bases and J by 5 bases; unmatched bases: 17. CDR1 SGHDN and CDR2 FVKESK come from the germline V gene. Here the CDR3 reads CASSQPRTDREPSETQYF. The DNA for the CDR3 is TGTGCCAGCAGCCAACCTAGAACAGACAGGGAACCGTCCGAGACCCAGTACTTC. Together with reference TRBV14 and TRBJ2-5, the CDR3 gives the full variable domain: EAGVTQFPSHSVIEKGQTVTLRCDPISGHDNLYWYRRVMGKEIKFLLHFVKESKQDESGMPNNRFLAERTGGTYSTLKVQPAELEDSGVYFCASSQPRTDREPSETQYFGPGTRLLVL.

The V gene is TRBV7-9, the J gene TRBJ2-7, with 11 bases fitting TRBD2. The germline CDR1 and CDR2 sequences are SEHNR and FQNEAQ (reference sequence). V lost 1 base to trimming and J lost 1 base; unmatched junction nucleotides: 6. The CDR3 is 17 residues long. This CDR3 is CASSLGGLAGGSYEQYF. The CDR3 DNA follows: TGTGCCAGCAGCTTAGGAGGGCTAGCGGGAGGATCCTACGAGCAGTACTTC.